The 21 T cell receptor beta chains presented below share a single source sample, sequenced in a study of Tregs in tolerant kidney transplant recipients. Only in-frame clones appear in the TCRdb table, and some are missing; sequencing was by immunoSEQ multiplex PCR. The data hold about 110,000 clones, with roughly 89% observed a single time. The starting material was CD4+ T cells from blood, obtained before the transplant. Every receptor here comes from a human donor who received a combined kidney and bone marrow transplant.

The J gene is TRBJ2-7, the V gene TRBV5-6, with 15 bases aligning to TRBD2. Germline values: CDR1 SGHDT, CDR2 YYEEEE. With 1 base clipped from V and 6 bases from J, the junction kept 14 bases outside the gene matches. This CDR3 comprises 19 residues. For the CDR3, the DNA is TGTGCCAGCAGCTTGAGGAGGACCGGACTAGCGGGAGGGGCCGGCGAGCAGTACTTC. This gives the protein CASSLRRTGLAGGAGEQYF. Filled out from reference TRBV5-6 and TRBJ2-7, the complete variable domain reads DAGVTQSPTHLIKTRGQQVTLRCSPKSGHDTVSWYQQALGQGPQFIFQYYEEEERQRGNFPDRFSGHQFPNYSSELNVNALLLGDSALYLCASSLRRTGLAGGAGEQYFGPGTRLTVT.

The V gene is TRBV28, the J gene TRBJ2-7; TRBD2 matches at 11 bases. The germline gives CDR1 MDHEN, CDR2 SYDVKM. The CDR3 length is 16 residues. V gave up 1 base and J gave up 5 bases; unmatched junction bases: 7. The CDR3 loop reads CASSLFVLAGGNEQYF. CDR3 coding DNA: TGTGCCAGCAGTTTATTCGTTCTAGCGGGAGGAAACGAGCAGTACTTC.

The chain uses TRBV27 and TRBJ1-5; 7 positions agree with TRBD1. With V trimmed by 6 bases and J by 0 bases, 5 bases remained unmatched. CDR1 and CDR2 from the germline V gene are MNHEY and SMNVEV (reference sequence). The CDR3 extends over 15 amino acids. CDR3 amino acids: CASRDGQVSNQPQHF. Written as DNA, the CDR3 is TGTGCCAGCAGAGACGGACAGGTTAGCAATCAGCCCCAGCATTTT.

The rearrangement joins TRBV6-6 to TRBJ1-5; TRBD1 is a possible D gene (5 bases). Germline assignment: CDR1 MNHNY and CDR2 SVGAGI (reference sequence). The CDR3 contains 16 residues. Between the trimmed V and J ends, which lost 2 bases and 3 bases, there was a span of 14 bases. The CDR3 region has the DNA TGTGCCAGCAGTTACGGAGGAGGGACCGTCAATCAGCCCCAGCATTTT. This sequence encodes CASSYGGGTVNQPQHF.

The chain is built from TRBV27 and TRBJ2-1; maybe TRBD2 (6 bases). CDR1 and CDR2 (germline): MNHEY, SMNVEV (reference sequence). This CDR3 has 13 amino acids. V lost 8 bases to trimming and J lost 2 bases, with 10 bases between them. The CDR3 DNA reads TGTGCCAGCGCCGGGACTGCCTACAATGAGCAGTTCTTC. Residues: CASAGTAYNEQFF.

The chain recombines TRBV27 with TRBJ1-2; 8 nucleotides align to TRBD1. Unmatched junction bases numbered 4, after V lost 7 bases and J lost 3 bases. CDR1 MNHEY and CDR2 SMNVEV come from the germline V gene (reference sequence). The CDR3 is 13 residues long. This CDR3 reads CASMSQGDYGYTF. Here the CDR3 DNA reads TGTGCCAGCATGTCACAGGGGGACTATGGCTACACCTTC.

V is TRBV11-2 and J is TRBJ1-2, with D possibly TRBD1 on 6 matching bases. V was shortened by 5 bases and J by 4 bases, with 14 bases between the two germline ends. Germline V gene sequence: CDR1 SGHAT, CDR2 FQNNGV. The CDR3 length is 14 residues. CDR3 in DNA: TGTGCCAGCAGCCCAGACAGGTCCAGCTATGGCTACACCTTC. Encoded protein: CASSPDRSSYGYTF.

This chain uses TRBV27 with TRBJ2-7; unclear D gene. Germline CDR1 MNHEY, CDR2 SMNVEV (reference sequence). V gave up 3 bases and J gave up 5 bases, with 11 bases separating them. The CDR3 is made up of 13 amino acids. The CDR3 nucleotides are TGTGCCAGCAGTTTGCCCTATAGCAACGAGCAGTACTTC. It translates to CASSLPYSNEQYF.

This rearrangement joins TRBV14 to TRBJ1-3, with D tentatively TRBD1 (6 bases). This CDR3 region has 15 residues. Germline V CDR1 and CDR2: SGHDN, FVKESK. Trimming cost V 4 bases and J 10 bases, with 20 bases left between them. CDR3 nucleotide sequence: TGTGCCAGCAGCCCCCGGGGGGCACCGCCCGGGACCATATATTTT. Protein: CASSPRGAPPGTIYF.

The chain recombines TRBV29-1 with TRBJ2-5, with a tentative D call TRBD2 (7 bases). This CDR3 is built from 12 residues. The V and J ends lost 6 bases and 5 bases respectively, with 13 bases between them. Germline V gene sequence: CDR1 SQVTM, CDR2 ANQGSEA. The CDR3 here is CSVGGGEETQYF. Written as DNA, the CDR3 is TGCAGCGTGGGAGGGGGGGAGGAGACCCAGTACTTC.

The chain employs TRBV29-1 and TRBJ2-1; D gene unclear. Per the germline V gene, CDR1 is SQVTM and CDR2 is ANQGSEA. The V gene lost 6 bases and the J gene lost 3 bases, with 15 bases spanning the gap. The CDR3 loop spans 14 amino acids. CDR3 sequence reads: CSVAVNPNYNEQFF. DNA for the CDR3: TGCAGCGTAGCTGTAAATCCGAACTACAATGAGCAGTTCTTC.

The J gene is TRBJ1-2, the V gene TRBV5-1, with 7 bases aligning to TRBD1. V lost 4 bases, J lost 4 bases, and 7 bases stayed unmatched. The CDR3 is made up of 14 amino acids. Looked up from germline, CDR1 is SGHRS and CDR2 is YFSETQ. The CDR3 spells CASSQQGRIYGYTF. CDR3 coding DNA: TGCGCCAGCAGCCAACAGGGGCGGATCTATGGCTACACCTTC.

The chain carries TRBV6-5 and TRBJ2-2, with a possible D match to TRBD1 (6 bases). Germline lookup yields CDR1 MNHEY and CDR2 SVGAGI. The CDR3 has 14 residues. The ends were cut back, 5 bases at V and 3 bases at J, with 10 bases in the middle. CDR3 in amino acids: CASSRGGDTGELFF. The DNA for the CDR3 is TGTGCCAGCAGTCGAGGGGGAGACACCGGGGAGCTGTTTTTT.

This chain connects TRBV6-5 to TRBJ2-7; maybe TRBD1 (6 bases). Germline V gene data show CDR1 as MNHEY and CDR2 as SVGAGI. The CDR3 runs 13 residues. V was clipped by 0 bases and J by 4 bases, with 7 bases between them. CDR3 bases: TGTGCCAGCAGTTACTCGAGGGGGTACGAGCAGTACTTC. Protein: CASSYSRGYEQYF.

V gene TRBV7-2 combines with J gene TRBJ2-2; D gene ambiguous. This CDR3 has 14 residues. Deletions cut 5 bases from V and 6 bases from J, with 13 bases between. CDR1 is SGHTA and CDR2 is FQGNSA in the germline V gene. In DNA, the CDR3 is TGTGCCAGCAGCCTAGTGGCGGTCCCCGGGGAGCTGTTTTTT. This sequence encodes CASSLVAVPGELFF.

The V call is TRBV5-4, the J call TRBJ1-2; maybe TRBD1 (5 bases). In germline, CDR1 is SGHNT, CDR2 YYREEE (reference sequence). Trimming left V 0 bases short and J 4 bases short, with 16 bases between. CDR3 length: 16 amino acids. The CDR3 bases are TGTGCCAGCAGCTTGGGGGGGGTCGCGCCCTTCTATGGCTACACCTTC. It translates to CASSLGGVAPFYGYTF.

This chain connects TRBV18 to TRBJ1-1; D is unresolved. Germline assignment: CDR1 KGHSH and CDR2 LQKENI. The CDR3 is 15 residues long. Trimming took 3 bases from V and 0 from J, leaving 11 bases between them. CDR3 nucleotide sequence: TGTGCCAGCTCACCGCTCGGGTACCTGAACACTGAAGCTTTCTTT. This translates into CASSPLGYLNTEAFF.

The rearrangement joins TRBV11-3 to TRBJ1-6; 8 nucleotides match TRBD1. CDR1 is SGHNT and CDR2 is YENEEA in the germline V gene. This CDR3 region has 14 residues. The J segment lost 8 bases and the V segment lost 3 bases, leaving 3 bases of the junction unmatched. This chain's CDR3 is CASSLTGVDSPLHF. The CDR3 DNA is TGTGCCAGCAGCTTGACAGGGGTCGATTCACCCCTCCACTTT.

This clone was counted a few times. Compared with germline, one end of the junction differs, possibly owing to a read error. The chain links TRBV15 to TRBJ2-7; 9 bases are shared with TRBD2. Germline assignment: CDR1 LNHNV and CDR2 YYDKDF (reference sequence). The CDR3 covers 13 residues. The CDR3 loop is CATSRDSGLALFF. Written as DNA, the CDR3 is TGTGCCACCAGCAGAGATTCGGGACTAGCATTGTTCTTC.

The rearrangement joins TRBV4-1 to TRBJ1-2; 7 bases are a match to TRBD1. Germline values: CDR1 MGHRA, CDR2 YSYEKL. The CDR3 consists of 16 residues. V gave up 1 base and J gave up 9 bases; unmatched junction bases: 14. The CDR3 spells CASSQVSTGTHLSYTF. In nucleotides, the CDR3 is TGCGCCAGCAGCCAAGTCTCGACAGGGACCCATCTTAGCTACACCTTC.

J is TRBJ1-2 and V is TRBV10-3; D is unclear. The CDR3 is 12 amino acids. V lost 4 bases to trimming and J lost 7 bases, with 10 bases between them. Germline V gene lookup returns CDR1 ENHRY and CDR2 SYGVKD. CDR3: CAISVPGSGYTF. The CDR3 DNA reads as TGTGCCATCAGTGTTCCAGGATCTGGCTACACCTTC.